This T cell receptor (beta chain) was profiled in a study of Graves' ophthalmopathy and Graves' hyperthyroidism. The study's findings and limits: Ophthalmopathy was separated from stable hyperthyroidism by a 13-signature model with approximately 91% sensitivity and approximately 81% specificity.

By share of the sample, this clonotype is medium-sized (0.01 to 0.1%). Its cognate antigen is unknown. Trimming removed 1 base from V and 3 bases from J, with 11 bases in between. The CDR3 runs 14 residues. Germline CDR1 DFQATT, CDR2 SNEGSKA (reference sequence). TCR beta CDR3 regions were amplified from RNA transcripts. An initial RT-PCR round employing HTBI primers preceded a second-round multiplex PCR. TCRdb re-called the multiplex PCR reads through MiXCR, storing one row per CDR3 protein. The sample contains tens of thousands of distinct CDR3 sequences, 48% of which appear only once. Researchers classed hyperthyroidism as stable given no ophthalmopathy within 18 months of follow-up.

Source material: peripheral blood. J is TRBJ2-3 and V is TRBV20-1, with D possibly TRBD2 on 6 matching bases. This clonotype originated in an adult woman with stable Graves' hyperthyroidism. The DNA for the CDR3 is TGCAGTGCTAGAGCCGGGGGACCAACAGATACGCAGTATTTT. Translated, it gives CSARAGGPTDTQYF.